The rows below give T cell receptor beta chains drawn from one sample of a study of cytomegalovirus exposure and HLA in healthy donors. Data came from immunoSEQ multiplex PCR; TCRdb stores just in-frame clones and leaves some out. Among about 140,000 clones listed, around 85% were seen once. Sequenced sample: PBMCs. These receptor sequences come from a man aged 18 to 30 in good health and CMV-seronegative. Both conserved end residues are trimmed from each CDR3.

TRBV28,TRBJ2-5,ASSYHYGGVETQY
TRBV4-1,TRBJ1-1,ASSQDRGGAHGTVRAF
TRBV28,TRBJ2-7,NYYEQY
TRBV15,TRBJ1-2,ATSRDLRAGAYGYT
TRBV28,TRBJ2-5,ASRTTGKETQY
TRBV6-5,TRBJ1-4,ASRLGQGGEEKLF
TRBV11-2,TRBJ2-7,ASSSTAGTGLSYEQY
TRBV19,TRBJ2-1,ASSPPGKEQF
TRBV5-4,TRBJ2-2,ASSSDSLGELF
TRBV4-1,TRBJ1-1,ASSQEGWQGGF
TRBV6-5,TRBJ2-7,ASSLAGQDEQY
TRBV6-6,TRBJ2-3,ASSYVTGGTDTQY
TRBV6-5,TRBJ2-1,ASSYGPANEQF
TRBV7-9,TRBJ1-3,ASSLKGVQPPRNTIY
TRBV13,TRBJ2-3,ASSILTDTQY
TRBV4-3,TRBJ2-5,ASSLNTLAPETQY
TRBV29-1,TRBJ2-2,SVSPRGGNTGELF
TRBV11-3,TRBJ2-1,ASSLQQGSYNEQF
TRBV29-1,TRBJ1-5,SVVQGNQPQH
TRBV6-1,TRBJ1-3,ASSESQGWGVGNTIY
TRBV2,TRBJ2-1,ASGTPGQVRDKQF
TRBV6-5,TRBJ2-7,ASSPQGAAVYEQY
TRBV18,TRBJ2-7,ASSSGTGGYEQY
TRBV10-2,TRBJ1-4,ASSESTGPGGKLF
TRBV6-6,TRBJ2-7,ASSYGQGPYEQY
TRBV4-1,TRBJ2-1,ASSQGETGPYNEQF
TRBV2,TRBJ1-1,ASNWLNTEAF
TRBV2,TRBJ1-4,ASSEGPGTGRGKLF
TRBV6-5,TRBJ2-5,ASSYSLQETQY
TRBV15,TRBJ1-1,ATSKTGKSWEAF
TRBV25-1,TRBJ1-4,ASSEQGLTNEKLF
TRBV6-6,TRBJ2-4,ASSMTGGLVNIQY